This T cell receptor beta chain was observed in a study of T cell responses to AZD1222 COVID-19 vaccine. Study as a whole: Pooled in the analysis were second doses at about 4 or about 12 weeks.

Profiling relied on immunoSEQ multiplex PCR, and the TCRdb table lists in-frame clones only, not all of them. The data contain approximately 130,000 clones, 93% of them seen just once; the ten biggest clones take up about 1%. This CDR3 has 13 amino acids. Germline V CDR1 and CDR2: LNHDA, SQIVND (reference sequence). V was shortened by 3 bases and J by 8 bases, with 13 bases between the two germline ends. Findings and caveats of the study: The donor cohort was predominantly white British with a female majority, and clonal diversity may have been underestimated. Vaccine-associated CD4 TCRs ranged over spike, dominating at 160-218 and 743-854.

Of note for this clone: Its cognate antigen is unknown.

The V and J genes are TRBV19 and TRBJ1-2, with D possibly TRBD1 on 5 matching bases. This specimen was peripheral blood, taken on day 0 of AZD1222 vaccination. This clonotype originated in an adult in good health. The CDR3 nucleotides read TGTGCCAGTAGTATGACACAGGTGGACGGCTACACCTTC. Amino acids: CASSMTQVDGYTF.